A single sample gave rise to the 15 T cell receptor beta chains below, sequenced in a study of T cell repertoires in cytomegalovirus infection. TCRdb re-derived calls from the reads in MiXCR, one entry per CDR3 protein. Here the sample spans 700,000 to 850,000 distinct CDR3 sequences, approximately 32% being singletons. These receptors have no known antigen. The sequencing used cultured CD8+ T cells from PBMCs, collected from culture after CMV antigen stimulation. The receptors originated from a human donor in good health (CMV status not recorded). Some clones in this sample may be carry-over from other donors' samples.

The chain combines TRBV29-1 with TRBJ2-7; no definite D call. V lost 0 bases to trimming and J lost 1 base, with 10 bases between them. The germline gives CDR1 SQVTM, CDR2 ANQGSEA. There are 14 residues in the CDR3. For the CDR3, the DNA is TGCAGCGTTGAAGATTGGAAGGGTTCCTACGAGCAGTACTTC. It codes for CSVEDWKGSYEQYF.

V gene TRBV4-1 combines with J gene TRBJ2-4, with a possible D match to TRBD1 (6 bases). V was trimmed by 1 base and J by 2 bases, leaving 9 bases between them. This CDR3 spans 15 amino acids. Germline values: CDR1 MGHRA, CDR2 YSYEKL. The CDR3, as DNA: TGCGCCAGCAGCCAAGCCCAGGGGACCAAAAACATTCAGTACTTC. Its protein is CASSQAQGTKNIQYF.

The CDR3, as DNA: TGTGCCAGTAGTATTGAGGTGGGACCTAGCAATCAGCCCCAGCATTTT. Translating gives CASSIEVGPSNQPQHF. This rearrangement joins TRBV19 to TRBJ1-5; D possibly corresponds to TRBD1 (5 bases). CDR3 length: 16 residues. CDR1 LNHDA and CDR2 SQIVND come from the germline V gene (reference sequence). V gave up 3 bases and J gave up 0 bases, with 12 bases separating them.

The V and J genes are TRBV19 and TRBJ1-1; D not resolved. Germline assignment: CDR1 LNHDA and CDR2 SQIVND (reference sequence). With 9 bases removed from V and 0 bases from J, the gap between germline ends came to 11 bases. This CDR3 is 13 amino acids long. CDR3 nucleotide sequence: TGTGCCAGCATACCGACGATGAACACTGAAGCTTTCTTT. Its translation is CASIPTMNTEAFF.

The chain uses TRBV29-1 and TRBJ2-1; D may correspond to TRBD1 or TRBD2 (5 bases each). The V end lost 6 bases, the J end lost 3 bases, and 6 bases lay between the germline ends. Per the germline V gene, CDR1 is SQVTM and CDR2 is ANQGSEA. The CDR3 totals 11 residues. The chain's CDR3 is CSVGDYNEQFF. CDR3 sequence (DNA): TGCAGCGTGGGGGACTACAATGAGCAGTTCTTC.

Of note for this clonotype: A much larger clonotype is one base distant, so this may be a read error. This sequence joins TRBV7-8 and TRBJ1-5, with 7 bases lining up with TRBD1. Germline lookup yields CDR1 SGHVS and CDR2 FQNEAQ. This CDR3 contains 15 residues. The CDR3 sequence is CASSLTRQGNRPQHF. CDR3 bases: TGTGCCAGCAGCTTAACCCGACAGGGCAATCGGCCCCAGCATTTT.

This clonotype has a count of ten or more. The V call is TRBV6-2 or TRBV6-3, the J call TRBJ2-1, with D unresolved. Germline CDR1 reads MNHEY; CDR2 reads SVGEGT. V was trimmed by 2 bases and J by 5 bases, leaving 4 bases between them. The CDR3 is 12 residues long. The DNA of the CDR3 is TGTGCCAGCAGTTACGGTGACAATGAGCAGTTCTTC. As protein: CASSYGDNEQFF.

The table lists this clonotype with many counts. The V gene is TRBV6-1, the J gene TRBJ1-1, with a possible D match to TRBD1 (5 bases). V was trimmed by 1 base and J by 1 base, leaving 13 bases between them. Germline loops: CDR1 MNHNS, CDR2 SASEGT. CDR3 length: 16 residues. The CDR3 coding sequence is TGTGCCAGCAGTGAAGGGTGGGGGGGGGAGAACACTGAAGCTTTCTTT. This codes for CASSEGWGGENTEAFF.

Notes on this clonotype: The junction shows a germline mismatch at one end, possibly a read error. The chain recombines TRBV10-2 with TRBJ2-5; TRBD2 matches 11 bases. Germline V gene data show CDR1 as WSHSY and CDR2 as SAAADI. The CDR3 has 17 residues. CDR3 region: CASSGTSGRWYQETQYF. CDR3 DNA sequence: TGCGCCAGTAGTGGGACTAGCGGACGCTGGTACCAAGAGACCCAGTACTTC.

CDR3 nucleotides: TGTGCCAGCAGCTCCGCCAATGAGGACACAGATACGCAGTATTTT. This sequence encodes CASSSANEDTDTQYF. The rearrangement uses TRBV11-3 and TRBJ2-3; D call uncertain. With 4 bases removed from V and 2 bases from J, the gap between germline ends came to 13 bases. This CDR3 region has 15 residues. CDR1 SGHNT and CDR2 YENEEA come from the germline V gene. Variable domain in full (rest from reference TRBV11-3 and TRBJ2-3): EAGVVQSPRYKIIEKKQPVAFWCNPISGHNTLYWYLQNLGQGPELLIRYENEEAVDDSQLPKDRFSAERLKGVDSTLKIQPAELGDSAVYLCASSSANEDTDTQYFGPGTRLTVL.

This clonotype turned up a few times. DNA of the CDR3: TGTGCCAGCTCACCCCCCCTAGCGGGGGCCCGCCCCTCCTACAATGAGCAGTTCTTC. Translating gives CASSPPLAGARPSYNEQFF. This chain joins TRBV18 and TRBJ2-1; 10 nucleotides agree with TRBD2. Losses at the gene ends were 3 bases for V and 0 bases for J; bases not matched to a gene: 11. The germline V gene encodes CDR1 KGHSH and CDR2 LQKENI. The CDR3 totals 19 residues.

Here the CDR3 reads CASTHAGQGNYGYTF. CDR3 DNA: TGTGCCAGCACTCACGCGGGACAGGGGAACTATGGCTACACCTTC. The chain has TRBV6-6 and TRBJ1-2, with 10 bases fitting TRBD1. The CDR3 runs 15 residues. Unmatched junction bases numbered 7, after V lost 7 bases and J lost 2 bases. In germline, CDR1 is MNHNY, CDR2 SVGAGI (reference sequence).

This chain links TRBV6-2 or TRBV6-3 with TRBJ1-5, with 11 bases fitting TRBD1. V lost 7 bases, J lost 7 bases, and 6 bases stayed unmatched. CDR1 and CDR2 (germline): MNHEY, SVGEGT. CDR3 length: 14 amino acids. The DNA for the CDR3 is TGTGCCAGCATTGAGCGGGACAGGGGGCAGCCCCAGCATTTT. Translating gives CASIERDRGQPQHF.

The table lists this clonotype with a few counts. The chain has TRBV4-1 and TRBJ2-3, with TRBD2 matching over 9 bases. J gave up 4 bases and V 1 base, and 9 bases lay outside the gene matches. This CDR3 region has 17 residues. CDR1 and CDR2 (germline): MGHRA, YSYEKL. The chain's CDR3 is CASSQVGGGGSADTQYF. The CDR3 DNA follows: TGCGCCAGCAGCCAAGTAGGCGGGGGGGGCTCGGCAGATACGCAGTATTTT.

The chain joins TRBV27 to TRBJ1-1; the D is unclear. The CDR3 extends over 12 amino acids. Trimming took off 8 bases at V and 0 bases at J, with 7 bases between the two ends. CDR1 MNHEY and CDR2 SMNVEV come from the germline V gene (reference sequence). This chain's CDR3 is CASGYLNTEAFF. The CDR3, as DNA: TGTGCCAGCGGATACCTGAACACTGAAGCTTTCTTT.